Below, 21 T cell receptor beta chains from the same sample are listed, as sequenced in a study of shared clonotypes between healthy human individuals. CD45RO negativity and positive selection for CCR7 defined naive CD8 cells, a population that excluded terminally differentiated effector memory CD45RA+ cells. Assay: immunoSEQ multiplex PCR; the TCRdb copy retains only in-frame clones and omits some. The table has roughly 2,000,000 clones, 85% to 95% seen once. The specimen was naive CD8+ T cells from PBMCs. These receptors originate from a man aged 18 to 29 in good health. Some clones in this sample may be carry-over from other donors' samples.

The rearrangement links TRBV30 to TRBJ2-1; D remains ambiguous. The CDR3 loop spans 14 amino acids. The germline gives CDR1 GTSNPN, CDR2 SVGIG (reference sequence). Deletions cut 4 bases from V and 0 bases from J, with 10 bases between. CDR3 region: CAWNEVTSYNEQFF. The CDR3 DNA follows: TGTGCCTGGAACGAGGTGACCTCCTACAATGAGCAGTTCTTC.

CDR3 bases: TGTGCCAGCAGCCCCAACCCCGGGACTCTACTCCACGAGCAGTACTTC. This translates into CASSPNPGTLLHEQYF. The V gene is TRBV4-2, the J gene TRBJ2-7, with D possibly TRBD2 on 6 matching bases. V was shortened by 4 bases and J by 5 bases, with 21 bases between the two germline ends. The CDR3 extends over 16 amino acids. Germline V gives CDR1 LGHNA, CDR2 YNFKEQ.

This sequence joins TRBV25-1 and TRBJ2-5; 7 bases are a match to TRBD1. Germline CDR1 and CDR2: MGHDK and SYGVNS. This CDR3 comprises 15 residues. V lost 2 bases and J lost 5; bases outside the gene matches: 8. DNA of the CDR3: TGTGCCAGCAGTGAAGACAGGGTGCGATGGGAGACCCAGTACTTC. It specifies CASSEDRVRWETQYF.

The chain links TRBV28 to TRBJ2-6; D is ambiguous. Trimming took off 4 bases at V and 2 bases at J, with 15 bases between the two ends. Per germline, CDR1 MDHEN and CDR2 SYDVKM. The CDR3 length is 17 residues. The CDR3 coding sequence is TGTGCCAGCAGTTCCCGGACGGTAGAAGCTGGGGCCAACGTCCTGACTTTC. This codes for CASSSRTVEAGANVLTF.

J is TRBJ1-5 and V is TRBV19, with D hard to call. Germline V gene data show CDR1 as LNHDA and CDR2 as SQIVND (reference sequence). This CDR3 has 14 residues. Trimming removed 2 bases from V and 3 bases from J, with 8 bases in between. In nucleotides, the CDR3 is TGTGCCAGTAGTATAAGGCAGACCAATCAGCCCCAGCATTTT. This encodes CASSIRQTNQPQHF.

This clone was found once. The V gene is TRBV11-2, the J gene TRBJ2-5; 9 positions match TRBD1. This CDR3 contains 12 residues. Trimming removed 1 base from V and 12 bases from J; junction bases left unmatched: 3. Germline assignment: CDR1 SGHAT and CDR2 FQNNGV. CDR3 DNA sequence: TGTGCCAGCAGCTTAGGGGACAGGGTAAAGTACTTC. Protein: CASSLGDRVKYF.

The chain joins TRBV28 to TRBJ2-1; no clear D. Trimming shortened V by 2 bases and J by 7 bases, and 9 bases separated the two germline ends. CDR1 is MDHEN and CDR2 is SYDVKM in the germline V gene. CDR3 length: 13 amino acids. The CDR3 here is CASSLLLWNEQFF. In DNA, the CDR3 is TGTGCCAGCAGTTTACTCTTGTGGAATGAGCAGTTCTTC.

V usage is TRBV6-1 and J usage is TRBJ1-3, with D perhaps matching TRBD1 (5 bases). V lost 3 bases and J lost 6, with 9 bases in between. CDR1 and CDR2 from the germline V gene are MNHNS and SASEGT. CDR3 length equals 13 residues. The CDR3 sequence is CASSEGGANTIYF. The CDR3 DNA follows: TGTGCCAGCAGTGAGGGTGGGGCAAACACCATATATTTT.

The CDR3 is CASGPGPAAYEQYF. CDR3 in DNA: TGCGCCAGCGGGCCAGGGCCTGCGGCATACGAGCAGTACTTC. The chain combines TRBV5-1 with TRBJ2-7, with D possibly matching TRBD1 (5 bases). The germline V gene encodes CDR1 SGHRS and CDR2 YFSETQ. The CDR3 spans 14 residues. V was trimmed by 7 bases and J by 4 bases, leaving 18 bases between them.

V gene TRBV27 combines with J gene TRBJ2-3; maybe TRBD2 (7 bases). The CDR3 is made up of 16 amino acids. CDR1 is MNHEY and CDR2 is SMNVEV in the germline V gene (reference sequence). Trimming took off 7 bases at V and 3 bases at J, with 20 bases between the two ends. The CDR3 DNA sequence: TGTGCCAGCACAAAAAGAGGGGGAGGGCCAACAGATACGCAGTATTTT. As protein: CASTKRGGGPTDTQYF.

V and J are TRBV7-6 and TRBJ2-7, with D perhaps TRBD2 (6 bases). Trimming left V 3 bases short and J 3 bases short, with 12 bases between. CDR3 length: 14 residues. Germline CDR1 is SGHVS and CDR2 is FNYEAQ. Here the CDR3 DNA reads TGTGCCAGCAGCTTTTTCGGGGGAAGCTACGAGCAGTACTTC. This encodes CASSFFGGSYEQYF.

This clone appeared a single time. The chain employs TRBV6-5 and TRBJ1-2; no clear D. Trimming shortened V by 2 bases and J by 2 bases, and 12 bases separated the two germline ends. CDR3 length: 15 amino acids. Germline V gene lookup returns CDR1 MNHEY and CDR2 SVGAGI. The CDR3 nucleotides are TGTGCCAGCAGTTACGGGGAGGGAAGGAACTATGGCTACACCTTC. Translation gives CASSYGEGRNYGYTF.

The CDR3 sequence: CASSFLDWSYF. The CDR3 DNA reads as TGTGCCAGCAGTTTCCTGGATTGGTCGTATTTT. This chain connects TRBV28 to TRBJ2-3, with D hard to call. CDR1 MDHEN and CDR2 SYDVKM come from the germline V gene. Trimming took 3 bases from V and 14 from J, leaving 12 bases between them. The CDR3 loop spans 11 amino acids.

A note on this clone: Other nucleotide sequences in the sample specify the same CDR3. The genes are TRBV7-9 and TRBJ1-5; D gene ambiguous. CDR1 and CDR2 from the germline V gene are SEHNR and FQNEAQ (reference sequence). V was clipped by 4 bases and J by 3 bases, with 4 bases between them. This CDR3 is built from 12 residues. The CDR3 DNA sequence: TGTGCCAGCAGCTCCCTCAATCAGCCCCAGCATTTT. It specifies CASSSLNQPQHF.

The chain uses TRBV6-6 and TRBJ2-3, with D maybe TRBD2 (5 bases). CDR1 is MNHNY, CDR2 SVGAGI, per germline (reference sequence). This CDR3 has 15 residues. The germline V and J ends were trimmed by 4 bases and 0 bases, with 11 bases remaining between them. CDR3 residues: CASSFQTGSTDTQYF. CDR3 in DNA: TGTGCCAGCAGTTTTCAGACGGGGAGCACAGATACGCAGTATTTT.

The chain joins TRBV10-2 to TRBJ2-7, with 7 nucleotides matching TRBD1. The CDR3 covers 13 residues. V was clipped by 10 bases and J by 0 bases; unmatched bases: 6. CDR1 is WSHSY, CDR2 SAAADI, per germline. CDR3 sequence (DNA): TGCGCCACTGGGGACAGAAGCTCCTACGAGCAGTACTTC. Translated, it gives CATGDRSSYEQYF.

V is TRBV28 and J is TRBJ1-5; D gene uncertain. The CDR3 has 16 amino acids. V lost 5 bases, J lost 6 bases, and 20 bases lay in between. In germline, CDR1 is MDHEN, CDR2 SYDVKM. The CDR3 DNA reads as TGTGCCAGCAGTGTAAGCGCGGGGTTTCGAGGTCAGCCCCAGCATTTT. Protein: CASSVSAGFRGQPQHF.

On this clone itself: This same CDR3 is encoded by further DNA sequences in the sample. The rearrangement links TRBV4-3 to TRBJ2-1; TRBD2 might be the D (6 bases). Germline CDR1 and CDR2: LGHNA and YSLEER. The CDR3 totals 15 residues. V was trimmed by 1 base and J by 0 bases, leaving 7 bases between them. The DNA of the CDR3 is TGCGCCAGCAGCCAAGGTAGCGGCTCCTACAATGAGCAGTTCTTC. Its translation: CASSQGSGSYNEQFF.

The rearrangement links TRBV18 to TRBJ1-1, with unresolved D. The CDR3 length is 17 residues. Germline-derived CDR1 and CDR2 are KGHSH and LQKENI. V was trimmed by 6 bases and J by 0 bases, leaving 20 bases between them. In DNA, the CDR3 is TGTGCCAGCTCCCCGCTAAAACCGACGATCTTGAACACTGAAGCTTTCTTT. Encoded protein: CASSPLKPTILNTEAFF.

The rearrangement joins TRBV19 to TRBJ2-2; 12 bases are a match to TRBD2. Germline V lookup: CDR1 LNHDA, CDR2 SQIVND (reference sequence). Trimming cost V 5 bases and J 7 bases; bases outside gene matches: 5. The CDR3 contains 15 residues. CDR3 loop: CASSYGLAGLGELFF. For the CDR3, the DNA is TGTGCCAGTAGTTACGGACTAGCGGGACTCGGGGAGCTGTTTTTT. Using reference TRBV19 and TRBJ2-2 for the parts outside the CDR3, the full variable domain is DGGITQSPKYLFRKEGQNVTLSCEQNLNHDAMYWYRQDPGQGLRLIYYSQIVNDFQKGDIAEGYSVSREKKESFPLTVTSAQKNPTAFYLCASSYGLAGLGELFFGEGSRLTVL.

The chain has TRBV29-1 and TRBJ2-1, with unresolved D. Germline V gene data show CDR1 as SQVTM and CDR2 as ANQGSEA. Trimming pared 4 bases from V and 6 bases from J, leaving 10 bases between. This CDR3 has 12 residues. CDR3: CSVVDLSNEQFF. DNA of the CDR3: TGCAGCGTTGTCGACCTTTCCAATGAGCAGTTCTTC.